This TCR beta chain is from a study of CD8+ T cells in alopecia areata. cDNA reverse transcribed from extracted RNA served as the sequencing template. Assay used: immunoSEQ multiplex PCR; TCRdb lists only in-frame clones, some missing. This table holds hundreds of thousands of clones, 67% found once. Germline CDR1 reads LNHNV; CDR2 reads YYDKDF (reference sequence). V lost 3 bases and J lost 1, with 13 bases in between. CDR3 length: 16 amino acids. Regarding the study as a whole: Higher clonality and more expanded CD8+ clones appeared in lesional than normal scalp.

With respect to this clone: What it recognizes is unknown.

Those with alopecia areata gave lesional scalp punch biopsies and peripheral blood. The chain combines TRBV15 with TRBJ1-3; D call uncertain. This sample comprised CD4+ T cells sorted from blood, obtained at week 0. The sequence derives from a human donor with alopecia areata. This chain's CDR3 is CATSSRAIGSGNTIYF. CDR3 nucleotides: TGTGCCACCAGCAGCCGCGCGATAGGATCTGGAAACACCATATATTTT. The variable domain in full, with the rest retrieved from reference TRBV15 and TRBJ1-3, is DAMVIQNPRYQVTQFGKPVTLSCSQTLNHNVMYWYQQKSSQAPKLLFHYYDKDFNNEADTPDNFQSRRPNTSFCFLDIRSPGLGDTAMYLCATSSRAIGSGNTIYFGEGSWLTVV.